What follows is one T cell receptor (beta chain) and its context. Its antigen remains unidentified. The ends were cut back, 4 bases at V and 8 bases at J, with 11 bases in the middle. This CDR3 comprises 13 residues. Germline V gene sequence: CDR1 SGHVS, CDR2 FQNEAQ. This entry belongs to a study of CD8 T cell repertoires and HIV-1 epitope variants. About the research overall: T cells were cultured for 10 days with cytokines added on days 3 and 7. The study, taken as a whole, reports: Of nine antigen-specific beta clonotypes, five to seven appeared to cross-react with escape variants. Nef KF9 drew about five clonotypes and HW9 one, without TAALDMSHF responses. The assay identified only TCR beta chains of antigen-proliferating T cells.

The table came from immunoSEQ multiplex PCR; TCRdb's copy has only in-frame clones and leaves some out. The table records some 100,000 clones, roughly 77% of them present only once. This rearrangement joins TRBV7-8 to TRBJ1-4; D is ambiguous. The receptor comes from a male donor with HIV. The sequenced material came from uncultured baseline CD8+ T cells from peripheral blood mononuclear cells (PBMCs). CDR3 protein: CASSSWIREKLFF. CDR3 nucleotides: TGTGCCAGCAGCTCCTGGATCCGAGAAAAACTGTTTTTT.